This T cell receptor (beta chain) emerged from a study of blood T cells in healthy people across ages. Then a second PCR, running about 7 to 11 cycles, was carried out with a sample-barcoded 5' primer and a J-beta primer mix. MiXCR, applied by TCRdb to the 5' RACE reads, yields one record per CDR3 protein. The data show over 1,500,000 distinct CDR3 sequences, with roughly 49% seen just once and roughly 2% held by the top ten. CDR3 length: 15 residues. With V trimmed by 7 bases and J by 0 bases, 5 bases remained unmatched. Looked up from germline, CDR1 is MGHDK and CDR2 is SYGVNS. The TCR comes from a woman aged 40 to 50 in good health. The sequencing input was blood. V usage is TRBV25-1 and J usage is TRBJ2-2; 7 positions match TRBD2. Here the CDR3 reads CASTYGGSNTGELFF. CDR3 in DNA: TGTGCCAGCACTTACGGGGGGTCGAACACCGGGGAGCTGTTTTTT.